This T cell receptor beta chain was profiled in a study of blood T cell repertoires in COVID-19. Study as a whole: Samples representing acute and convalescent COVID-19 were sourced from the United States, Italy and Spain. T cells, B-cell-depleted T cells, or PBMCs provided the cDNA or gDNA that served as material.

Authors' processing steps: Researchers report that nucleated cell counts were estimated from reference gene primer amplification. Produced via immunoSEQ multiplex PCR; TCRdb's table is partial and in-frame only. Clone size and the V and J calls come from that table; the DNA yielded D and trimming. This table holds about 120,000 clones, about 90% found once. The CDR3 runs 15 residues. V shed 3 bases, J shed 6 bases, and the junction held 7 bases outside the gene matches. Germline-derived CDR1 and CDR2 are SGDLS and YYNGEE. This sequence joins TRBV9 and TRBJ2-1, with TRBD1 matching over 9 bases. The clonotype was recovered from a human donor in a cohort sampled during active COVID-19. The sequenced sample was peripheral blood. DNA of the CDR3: TGTGCCAGCAGCGCCGGACAGGGGTCCAGCAATGAGCAGTTCTTC. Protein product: CASSAGQGSSNEQFF.